Below are 3 T cell receptor beta chains sequenced from a single sample in a study of blood T cell repertoires in COVID-19. Measured with immunoSEQ multiplex PCR; TCRdb has only the in-frame clones, and not every one. The table has about 110,000 clones, approximately 70% seen once; the top ten hold 6% to 8.5%. Sequenced: peripheral blood. The receptors shown here come from a woman between 55 and 75 years old with acute or convalescent COVID-19.

J is TRBJ1-4 and V is TRBV3-1 (or the pseudogene TRBV3-2); tentative D call: TRBD1 (6 bases). Germline CDR1 and CDR2: LGHDT and YNNKEL (reference sequence). V was shortened by 4 bases and J by 8 bases, with 8 bases between the two germline ends. This CDR3 comprises 12 residues. The CDR3 region has the DNA TGTGCCAGCAGCCGGCAGGGGGAAAAACTGTTTTTT. Its protein is CASSRQGEKLFF.

The chain couples TRBV7-3 to TRBJ1-1, with TRBD1 identical over 7 bases. Germline CDR1 and CDR2: SGHTA and FQGTGA. The J segment lost 8 bases and the V segment lost 4 bases, leaving 7 bases of the junction unmatched. The CDR3 runs to 13 residues. The CDR3 loop reads CASSSDRRGEAFF. CDR3 sequence (DNA): TGTGCCAGCAGCTCGGACAGGAGGGGAGAAGCTTTCTTT.

In DNA, the CDR3 is TGCGCCAGCAGCGCCGGACCCTTCGGAGGTTCGGAGACCCAGTACTTC. Residues: CASSAGPFGGSETQYF. This rearrangement joins TRBV5-1 to TRBJ2-5; weak D call: TRBD2 (5 bases). The CDR3 spans 16 residues. V was cut by 4 bases and J by 5 bases, with 21 bases left in between. CDR1 is SGHRS and CDR2 is YFSETQ in the germline V gene.